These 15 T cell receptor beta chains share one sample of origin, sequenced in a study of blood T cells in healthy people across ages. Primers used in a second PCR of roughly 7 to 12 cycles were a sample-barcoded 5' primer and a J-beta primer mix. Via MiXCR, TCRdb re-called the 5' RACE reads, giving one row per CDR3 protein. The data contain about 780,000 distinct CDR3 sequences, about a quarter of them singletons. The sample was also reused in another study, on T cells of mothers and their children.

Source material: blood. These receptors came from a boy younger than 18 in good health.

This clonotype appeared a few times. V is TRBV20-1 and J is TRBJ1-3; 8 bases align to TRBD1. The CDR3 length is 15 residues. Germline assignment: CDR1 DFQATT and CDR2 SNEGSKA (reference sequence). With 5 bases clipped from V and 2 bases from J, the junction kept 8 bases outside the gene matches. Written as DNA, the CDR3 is TGCAGTGCTCCGAACAGGGGGAAGGCTGGAAACACCATATATTTT. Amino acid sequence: CSAPNRGKAGNTIYF.

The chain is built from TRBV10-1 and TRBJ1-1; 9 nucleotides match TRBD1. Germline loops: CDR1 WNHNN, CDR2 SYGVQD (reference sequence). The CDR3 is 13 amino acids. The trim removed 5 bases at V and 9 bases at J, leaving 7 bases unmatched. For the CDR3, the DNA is TGCGCCAGCAGTTTCACAGGGGGCGCGCAAGCTTTCTTT. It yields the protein CASSFTGGAQAFF.

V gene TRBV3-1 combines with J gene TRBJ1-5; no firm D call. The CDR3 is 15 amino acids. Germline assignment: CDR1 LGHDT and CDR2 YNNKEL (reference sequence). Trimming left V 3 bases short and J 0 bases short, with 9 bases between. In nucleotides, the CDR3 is TGTGCCAGCAGCCAGGGAGATGATAGCAATCAGCCCCAGCATTTT. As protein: CASSQGDDSNQPQHF.

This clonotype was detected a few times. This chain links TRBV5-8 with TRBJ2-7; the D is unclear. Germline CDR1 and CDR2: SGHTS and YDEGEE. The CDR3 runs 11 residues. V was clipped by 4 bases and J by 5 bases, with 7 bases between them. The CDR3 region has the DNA TGTGCCAGCAGCCCGTGGGACGAGCAGTACTTC. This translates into CASSPWDEQYF. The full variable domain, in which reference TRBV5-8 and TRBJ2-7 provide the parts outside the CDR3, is EAGVTQSPTHLIKTRGQQATLRCSPISGHTSVYWYQQALGLGLQFLLWYDEGEERNRGNFPPRFSGRQFPNYSSELNVNALELEDSALYLCASSPWDEQYFGPGTRLTVT.

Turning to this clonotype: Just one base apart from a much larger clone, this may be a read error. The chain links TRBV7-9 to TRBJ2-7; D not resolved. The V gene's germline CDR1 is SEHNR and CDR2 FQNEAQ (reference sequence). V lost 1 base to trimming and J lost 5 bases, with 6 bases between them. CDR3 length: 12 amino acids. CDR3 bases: TGTGCCAGCAGCTTAGGCTGGGACGAGCAGTACTTC. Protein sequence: CASSLGWDEQYF.

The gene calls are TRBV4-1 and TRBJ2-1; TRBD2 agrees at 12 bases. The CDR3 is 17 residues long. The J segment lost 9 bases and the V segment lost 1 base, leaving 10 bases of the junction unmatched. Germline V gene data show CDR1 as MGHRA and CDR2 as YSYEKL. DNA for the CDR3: TGCGCCAGCAGCCAAGCTAGACTAGCGGGGGACTCCGCTGAGCAGTTCTTC. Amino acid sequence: CASSQARLAGDSAEQFF.

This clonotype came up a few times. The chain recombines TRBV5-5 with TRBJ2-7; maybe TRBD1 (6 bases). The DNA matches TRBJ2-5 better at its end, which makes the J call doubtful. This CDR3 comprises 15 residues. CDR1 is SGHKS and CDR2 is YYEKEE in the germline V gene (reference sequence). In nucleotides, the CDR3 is TGTGCCAGCACACTAGGACAGCTCCTCGGGGAGACCCAGTACTTC. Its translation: CASTLGQLLGETQYF.

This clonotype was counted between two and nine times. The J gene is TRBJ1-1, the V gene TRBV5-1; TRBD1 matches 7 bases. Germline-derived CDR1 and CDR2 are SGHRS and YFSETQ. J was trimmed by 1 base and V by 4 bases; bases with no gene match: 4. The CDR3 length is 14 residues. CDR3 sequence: CASSGGQANTEAFF. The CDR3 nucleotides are TGCGCCAGCAGCGGTGGACAGGCGAACACTGAAGCTTTCTTT.

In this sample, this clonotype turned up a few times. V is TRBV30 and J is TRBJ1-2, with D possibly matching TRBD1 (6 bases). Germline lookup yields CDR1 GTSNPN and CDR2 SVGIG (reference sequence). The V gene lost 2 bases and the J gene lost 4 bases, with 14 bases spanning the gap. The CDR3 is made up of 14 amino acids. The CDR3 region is CAWSKVGQFYGYTF. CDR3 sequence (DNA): TGTGCCTGGAGTAAAGTGGGACAATTCTATGGCTACACCTTC.

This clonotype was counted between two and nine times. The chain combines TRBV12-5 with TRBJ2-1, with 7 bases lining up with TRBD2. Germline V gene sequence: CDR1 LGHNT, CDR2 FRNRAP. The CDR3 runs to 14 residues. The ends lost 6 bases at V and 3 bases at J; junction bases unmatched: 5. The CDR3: CASGLERGYNEQFF. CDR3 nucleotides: TGTGCTAGTGGCCTGGAGCGGGGCTACAATGAGCAGTTCTTC.

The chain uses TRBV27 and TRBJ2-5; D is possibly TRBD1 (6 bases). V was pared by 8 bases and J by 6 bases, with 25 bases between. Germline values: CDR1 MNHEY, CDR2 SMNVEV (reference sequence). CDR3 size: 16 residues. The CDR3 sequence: CASGPRTVTTGKTQYF. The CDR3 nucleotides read TGTGCCAGCGGCCCCCGGACAGTAACGACTGGGAAGACCCAGTACTTC.

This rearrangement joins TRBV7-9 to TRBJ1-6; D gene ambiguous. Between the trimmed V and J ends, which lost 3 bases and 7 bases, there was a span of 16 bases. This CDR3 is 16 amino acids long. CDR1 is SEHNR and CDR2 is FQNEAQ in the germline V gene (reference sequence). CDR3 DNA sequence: TGTGCCAGCAGCTTCGCGCGCCCAGGACCAAATTCACCCCTCCACTTT. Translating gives CASSFARPGPNSPLHF.

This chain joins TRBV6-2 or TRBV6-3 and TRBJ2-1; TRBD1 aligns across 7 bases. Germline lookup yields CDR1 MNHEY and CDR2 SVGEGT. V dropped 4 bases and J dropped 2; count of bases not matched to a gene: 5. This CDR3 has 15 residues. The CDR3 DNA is TGTGCCAGCAGTTCCACACAGGGGACCTACAATGAGCAGTTCTTC. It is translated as CASSSTQGTYNEQFF.

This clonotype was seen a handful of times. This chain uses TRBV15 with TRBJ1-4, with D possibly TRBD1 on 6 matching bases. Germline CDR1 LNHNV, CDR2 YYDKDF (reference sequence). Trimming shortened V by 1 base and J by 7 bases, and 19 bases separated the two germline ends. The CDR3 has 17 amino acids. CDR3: CATSRGSLGTQGEKLFF. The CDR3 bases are TGTGCCACCAGCAGAGGATCGTTGGGGACACAGGGTGAAAAACTGTTTTTT.

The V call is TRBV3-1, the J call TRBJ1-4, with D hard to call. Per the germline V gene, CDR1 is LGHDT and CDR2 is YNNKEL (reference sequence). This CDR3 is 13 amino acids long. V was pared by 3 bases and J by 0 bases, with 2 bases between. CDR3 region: CASSQSTNEKLFF. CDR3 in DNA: TGTGCCAGCAGCCAGTCAACTAATGAAAAACTGTTTTTT. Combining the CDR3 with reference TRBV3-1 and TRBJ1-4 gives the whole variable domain DTAVSQTPKYLVTQMGNDKSIKCEQNLGHDTMYWYKQDSKKFLKIMFSYNNKELIINETVPNRFSPKSPDKAHLNLHINSLELGDSAVYFCASSQSTNEKLFFGSGTQLSVL.